This record covers a single T cell receptor beta chain. This sample is part of a study of cytotoxic CD8 clonotypes in ibrutinib-treated CLL. This table comes from immunoSEQ multiplex PCR, and its TCRdb copy is limited to in-frame clones, with some not included. Of about 130,000 clones in the sample, approximately 81% are singletons; the top ten hold about 13%. The V gene's germline CDR1 is SGHRS and CDR2 YFSETQ. This CDR3 region has 16 residues. Trimming cost V 4 bases and J 2 bases, with 19 bases left between them. The clonotype comes from a human donor with chronic lymphocytic leukemia. This chain uses TRBV5-1 with TRBJ2-7, with D perhaps being TRBD1 or TRBD2 (5 bases each). Material: PBMCs, obtained after 12 months of ibrutinib treatment. CDR3 bases: TGCGCCAGCAGCGAAGTAACGGGACGCCTGGCCTACGAGCAGTACTTC. Encoded protein: CASSEVTGRLAYEQYF.